What follows is one T cell receptor beta chain and its context. Germline trimming cut 4 bases from V and 3 bases from J; bases unmatched to any gene: 6. CDR3 length equals 15 residues. Germline V gene lookup returns CDR1 SGDLS and CDR2 YYNGEE. This record belongs to a study of blood T cell repertoires in COVID-19. The assay was immunoSEQ multiplex PCR, and TCRdb's table has in-frame clones only and misses some. The table includes about 160,000 clones, 70% to 90% detected once. This sequence was found in a man in his 70s with acute or convalescent COVID-19. This chain uses TRBV9 with TRBJ2-3; 9 bases line up with TRBD1. The sample taken for sequencing was peripheral blood. The CDR3 loop is CASSPAGTGTDTQYF. In DNA form, the CDR3 reads TGTGCCAGCAGCCCGGCCGGGACAGGGACAGATACGCAGTATTTT.